A single TCR beta chain is shown here with its context. Its antigen remains unidentified. V lost 6 bases and J lost 2, with 14 bases in between. Per the germline V gene, CDR1 is SGHVS and CDR2 is FQNEAQ. The CDR3 has 14 amino acids. The data originate from a study of cytomegalovirus exposure and HLA in healthy donors. The PCR contained 60 Vbeta and 13 Jbeta primers. Sequencing used immunoSEQ multiplex PCR; TCRdb keeps in-frame clones, though not all of them. Of 120,000 or so clones listed, less than 80% were seen once; the top ten hold around 4%. General observations from the study: There were reportedly fewer N-insertions in an Asian-associated ancestry cluster than the roughly 680-donor mean, in a later analysis. For most TCR beta V segments, an earlier analysis put the productive rate at about 90% or about 30% of the time.

The genes are TRBV7-8 and TRBJ2-7, with a tentative D call TRBD1 (6 bases). The specimen was PBMCs. This TCR came from a man aged 25 to 45 in good health and CMV-seronegative. The CDR3 DNA follows: TGTGCCAGCAGGGCCTTCGAGGGGGCCTACGAGCAGTACTTC. It specifies CASRAFEGAYEQYF.